The entry below gives a single T cell receptor beta chain sequence along with its context. Its specificity is not known. This sample is drawn from a study of post-analysis software for immune sequencing data. Study information: Relapsing-remitting, secondary progressive and progressive-relapsing multiple sclerosis courses were included. Study-wide points: Samples made in the same batch grouped tightly together by F measure. Those with multiple sclerosis, the patient group, showed significantly lower normalized Chao1 diversity than controls. Comparison of patients with controls showed four or five TRBV segments more frequent in patients, TRBV5-6, TRBV5-1 and TRBV20-1 among them.

Unique molecular identifiers featured in each of the TCR beta cDNA libraries. The authors obtained 500,000 or so cDNA molecules from approximately 0.95 to 9.8 million T cells. Using its own MiXCR run on the PCR reads, TCRdb lists one record per CDR3 protein. Counted here are 650,000 to 900,000 distinct CDR3 sequences, approximately 44% occurring once; the ten biggest clones make up roughly 4.9%. V gave up 5 bases and J gave up 4 bases; unmatched junction bases: 5. The germline CDR1 and CDR2 sequences are MGHDK and SYGVNS. The CDR3 covers 13 residues. The sample taken for sequencing was blood. The receptor comes from a girl aged 5 to 17 with multiple sclerosis. This chain joins TRBV25-1 and TRBJ2-7, with 7 bases matching TRBD1. The CDR3 DNA follows: TGTGCCAGCAGTCCACCGGACAGGTACGAGCAGTACTTC. Its translation: CASSPPDRYEQYF.